The 32 T cell receptor beta chains given below trace back to one sample, sequenced in a study of human T cells and chemical hapten exposure (TCRdb year 2021). Library prep was done by RACE. The instrument was a NextSeq 500. TCRdb itself trimmed the public reads at Q25 with fastp, ran MiXCR and retained productive beta chains. Under each unique CDR3 protein, matching rows form one entry showing the most common genes and DNA. In this sample the table shows approximately 72,000 distinct CDR3 sequences, approximately 10% of which occur a single time. The ten largest clones add up to more than 1.2% of the sample. This specimen's time point label, per the study, means: patch test 3, about 24 weeks after DPC sensitization. This specimen's treatment or condition label, interpreted: therapeutic diphenylcyclopropenone sensitization with weekly scalp DPC. Sequences were derived from whole blood, sampled in connection with sensitization to the hapten diphenylcyclopropenone (DPC). These TCRs come from a woman aged 50 to 60 with alopecia areata. Some clones in this sample may be carry-over from other donors' samples.

As concerns this clonotype: The junction and the germline gene differ at one end; a read error may be behind it. V usage is TRBV29-1 and J usage is TRBJ2-1; D may be TRBD1 (6 bases). This CDR3 has 16 amino acids. CDR1 is SQVTM and CDR2 is ANQGSEA in the germline V gene. The CDR3: CSVARPDRGSSNEQFF. Written as DNA, the CDR3 is TGCAGCGTTGCCCGGCCCGATAGGGGGTCCTCCAATGAGCAGTTCTTC.

This clonotype was observed a handful of times. The chain uses TRBV11-2 and TRBJ2-6, with D unclear. Germline CDR1 SGHAT, CDR2 FQNNGV. The CDR3 is made up of 15 amino acids. The germline V and J ends were trimmed by 3 bases and 0 bases, with 6 bases remaining between them. DNA of the CDR3: TGTGCCAGCAGCTTTGGAGTCTCTGGGGCCAACGTCCTGACTTTC. Translation: CASSFGVSGANVLTF.

In this sample, this clonotype turned up a few times. The chain links TRBV18 to TRBJ2-1, with D perhaps matching TRBD1 (5 bases). V gave up 3 bases and J gave up 7 bases, with 16 bases separating them. This CDR3 is built from 15 residues. CDR1 KGHSH and CDR2 LQKENI come from the germline V gene. CDR3 sequence: CASSPAAQVVNEQFF. The CDR3 nucleotides are TGTGCCAGCTCACCCGCAGCACAGGTAGTTAATGAGCAGTTCTTC.

This clonotype appeared many times. The chain carries TRBV5-1 and TRBJ2-1; 7 bases line up with TRBD2. Germline V CDR1 and CDR2: SGHRS, YFSETQ. Losses at the gene ends were 0 bases for V and 5 bases for J; bases not matched to a gene: 2. This CDR3 has 14 residues. DNA for the CDR3: TGCGCCAGCAGCTTGGGGGGGACTAACAATGAGCAGTTCTTC. As protein: CASSLGGTNNEQFF. The entire variable domain, with the rest obtained from reference TRBV5-1 and TRBJ2-1, is as follows: KAGVTQTPRYLIKTRGQQVTLSCSPISGHRSVSWYQQTPGQGLQFLFEYFSETQRNKGNFPGRFSGRQFSNSRSEMNVSTLELGDSALYLCASSLGGTNNEQFFGPGTRLTVL.

This chain uses TRBV6-5 with TRBJ1-1; D gene unclear. Trimming took 0 bases from V and 4 from J, leaving 12 bases between them. The germline gives CDR1 MNHEY, CDR2 SVGAGI. This CDR3 has 15 residues. The CDR3 loop is CASSYSIGLGTEAFF. CDR3 bases: TGTGCCAGCAGTTACTCGATAGGGTTGGGCACTGAAGCTTTCTTT.

The chain uses TRBV5-1 and TRBJ1-1; D is unresolved. Germline-derived CDR1 and CDR2 are SGHRS and YFSETQ. V was clipped by 4 bases and J by 0 bases, with 7 bases between them. The CDR3 has 13 amino acids. The CDR3 sequence is CASSTAMNTEAFF. Written as DNA, the CDR3 is TGCGCCAGCAGCACAGCTATGAACACTGAAGCTTTCTTT. Combining the CDR3 with reference TRBV5-1 and TRBJ1-1 gives the whole variable domain KAGVTQTPRYLIKTRGQQVTLSCSPISGHRSVSWYQQTPGQGLQFLFEYFSETQRNKGNFPGRFSGRQFSNSRSEMNVSTLELGDSALYLCASSTAMNTEAFFGQGTRLTVV.

This clonotype has a count of ten or more. The V call is TRBV18, the J call TRBJ2-7, with 7 bases matching TRBD1. J lost 3 bases, V lost 2 bases, and 4 bases had no gene match. CDR3 length: 14 amino acids. In germline, CDR1 is KGHSH, CDR2 LQKENI. The chain's CDR3 is CASSPGGQRYEQYF. The CDR3 nucleotides read TGTGCCAGCTCACCAGGGGGACAGCGCTACGAGCAGTACTTC.

V and J are TRBV6-6 and TRBJ2-5, with 13 bases fitting TRBD2. The J segment lost 1 base and the V segment lost 2 bases, leaving 4 bases of the junction unmatched. The CDR3 is 17 amino acids. The germline V gene encodes CDR1 MNHNY and CDR2 SVGAGI (reference sequence). This CDR3 reads CASSYDRLAGGQETQYF. CDR3 coding DNA: TGTGCCAGCAGTTACGATAGACTAGCGGGGGGCCAAGAGACCCAGTACTTC.

This clonotype was observed many times. This chain links TRBV2 with TRBJ2-1, with a weak D call TRBD1 (5 bases). The CDR3 length is 12 residues. Germline lookup yields CDR1 SNHLY and CDR2 FYNNEI. Trimming pared 2 bases from V and 6 bases from J, leaving 5 bases between. The CDR3: CASSERGNEQFF. CDR3 sequence (DNA): TGTGCCAGCAGTGAAAGGGGCAATGAGCAGTTCTTC.

The V call is TRBV7-8, the J call TRBJ2-1; TRBD2 aligns across 8 bases. The germline V gene encodes CDR1 SGHVS and CDR2 FQNEAQ. Unmatched junction bases numbered 2, after V lost 5 bases and J lost 8 bases. The CDR3 spans 12 residues. The CDR3 spells CASSQTSDEQFF. Here the CDR3 DNA reads TGTGCCAGCAGCCAGACTAGCGATGAGCAGTTCTTC.

This clonotype was counted ten times or more. In nucleotides, the CDR3 is TGTGCCAGCAGTTTTACCTACTATGGCTACACCTTC. This sequence encodes CASSFTYYGYTF. V and J are TRBV12-3 or TRBV12-4 and TRBJ1-2; no definite D call. The CDR3 consists of 12 residues. V was clipped by 3 bases and J by 3 bases, with 5 bases between them.

The chain has TRBV14 and TRBJ2-2, with D unclear. From germline, CDR1 is SGHDN and CDR2 FVKESK. The CDR3 spans 14 residues. The germline V and J ends were trimmed by 1 base and 2 bases, with 5 bases remaining between them. CDR3 sequence (DNA): TGTGCCAGCAGCCAAGCACAAAACACCGGGGAGCTGTTTTTT. This codes for CASSQAQNTGELFF.

This clonotype has a handful of counts. The chain combines TRBV20-1 with TRBJ2-1; D is uncertain. The germline V gene encodes CDR1 DFQATT and CDR2 SNEGSKA (reference sequence). V lost 1 base and J lost 8, with 15 bases in between. The CDR3 runs 14 residues. The CDR3 DNA reads TGCAGTGCTAGAGGCGAACAGAAATTCTATGAGCAGTTCTTC. Translated, it gives CSARGEQKFYEQFF.

This clonotype has a count of ten or more. This sequence joins TRBV20-1 and TRBJ2-3; 8 nucleotides match TRBD1. J lost 1 base, V lost 6 bases, and 12 bases had no gene match. The CDR3 totals 16 residues. Germline V gene lookup returns CDR1 DFQATT and CDR2 SNEGSKA (reference sequence). CDR3 amino acids: CSATRPGTGGTDTQYF. The CDR3 bases are TGCAGTGCGACCCGCCCGGGGACAGGAGGCACAGATACGCAGTATTTT.

The genes are TRBV18 and TRBJ2-3, with D possibly being TRBD1 or TRBD2 (5 bases each). The CDR3 covers 15 residues. CDR1 is KGHSH and CDR2 is LQKENI in the germline V gene. With 3 bases removed from V and 1 base from J, the gap between germline ends came to 11 bases. CDR3 region: CASSPIGAGTDTQYF. The CDR3 DNA reads as TGTGCCAGCTCACCGATCGGGGCGGGCACAGATACGCAGTATTTT.

The rearrangement joins TRBV28 to TRBJ2-2; the D is unclear. Trimming removed 6 bases from V and 7 bases from J, with 12 bases in between. Germline V gene sequence: CDR1 MDHEN, CDR2 SYDVKM. The CDR3 contains 13 residues. The CDR3 DNA follows: TGTGCCAGCAGGATGTGGCACAACGGGGAGCTGTTTTTT. Its translation is CASRMWHNGELFF. Looking up the rest from reference TRBV28 and TRBJ2-2 gives the full variable domain: DVKVTQSSRYLVKRTGEKVFLECVQDMDHENMFWYRQDPGLGLRLIYFSYDVKMKEKGDIPEGYSVSREKKERFSLILESASTNQTSMYLCASRMWHNGELFFGEGSRLTVL.

This clonotype was counted ten times or more. The CDR3 region has the DNA TGTGCCAGCAGCCACCGTGGTAAAAAGCCCCAGCATTTT. As protein: CASSHRGKKPQHF. The J gene is TRBJ1-5, the V gene TRBV5-6; no firm D call. Germline V lookup: CDR1 SGHDT, CDR2 YYEEEE. CDR3 length: 13 amino acids. The V end was cut by 4 bases, the J end by 8 bases, with 13 bases between.

This clonotype came up many times. This chain uses TRBV11-2 with TRBJ2-2, with D perhaps matching TRBD2 (5 bases). The CDR3 length is 15 residues. From germline, CDR1 is SGHAT and CDR2 FQNNGV. The V end lost 3 bases, the J end lost 0 bases, and 8 bases lay between the germline ends. CDR3 protein: CASSFRGANTGELFF. DNA for the CDR3: TGTGCCAGCAGCTTTCGGGGAGCGAACACCGGGGAGCTGTTTTTT.

This clonotype occurred once. The chain is built from TRBV6-2 or TRBV6-3 and TRBJ2-7, with TRBD1 matching 7 bases. The CDR3 is 13 amino acids. The ends lost 2 bases at V and 4 bases at J; junction bases unmatched: 2. Germline CDR1 MNHEY, CDR2 SVGEGT. CDR3 in amino acids: CASSYPTGYEQYF. In nucleotides, the CDR3 is TGTGCCAGCAGTTACCCGACAGGGTACGAGCAGTACTTC.

This clonotype was recorded at least ten times. The V call is TRBV28, the J call TRBJ1-5; TRBD1 aligns across 11 bases. V lost 2 bases, J lost 6 bases, and 3 bases stayed unmatched. The CDR3 sequence is 15 residues long. Per germline, CDR1 MDHEN and CDR2 SYDVKM. Here the CDR3 reads CASSLGQGAGQPQHF. DNA of the CDR3: TGTGCCAGCAGTTTAGGACAGGGGGCAGGTCAGCCCCAGCATTTT.

This clonotype was counted only a few times. CDR3 sequence: CASSSQSKGYEQYF. The CDR3 DNA follows: TGCGCCAGCAGTTCCCAGTCCAAGGGCTACGAGCAGTACTTC. This chain uses TRBV10-1 with TRBJ2-7; D remains ambiguous. Germline V gene sequence: CDR1 WNHNN, CDR2 SYGVQD (reference sequence). V was pared by 5 bases and J by 3 bases, with 14 bases between. This CDR3 comprises 14 residues.

This clonotype has ten or more counts. The V gene is TRBV20-1, the J gene TRBJ1-2; D unclear. The CDR3 is 14 amino acids. Germline V gives CDR1 DFQATT, CDR2 SNEGSKA (reference sequence). V lost 6 bases, J lost 4 bases, and 18 bases lay in between. The CDR3 region has the DNA TGCAGTGCGAAAGAGCAGACAAGTTCCTATGGCTACACCTTC. Protein sequence: CSAKEQTSSYGYTF.

This clonotype turned up a few times. The rearrangement joins TRBV28 to TRBJ2-1, with 10 bases identical to TRBD2. The CDR3 is made up of 14 amino acids. CDR1 and CDR2 from the germline V gene are MDHEN and SYDVKM. Trimming took 10 bases from V and 7 from J; bases not matched to a gene: 10. CDR3 region: CATSSGGAKNEQFF. For the CDR3, the DNA is TGTGCCACCTCGAGCGGGGGGGCTAAGAATGAGCAGTTCTTC.

This clonotype was detected many times. The V gene is TRBV10-3, the J gene TRBJ2-7; D is unclear. The CDR3 totals 14 residues. V was trimmed by 4 bases and J by 0 bases, leaving 10 bases between them. Germline V gives CDR1 ENHRY, CDR2 SYGVKD. Here the CDR3 reads CAISGQASSYEQYF. Written as DNA, the CDR3 is TGTGCCATCAGTGGACAAGCGAGCTCCTACGAGCAGTACTTC.

This clonotype was detected ten times or more. The J gene is TRBJ2-3, the V gene TRBV24-1, with TRBD1 matching over 7 bases. Germline V gene data show CDR1 as KGHDR and CDR2 as SFDVKD. The CDR3 sequence is 16 residues long. Trimming removed 5 bases from V and 5 bases from J; junction bases left unmatched: 12. Written as DNA, the CDR3 is TGTGCCACCAGTGGCTGGGACAGAGGGGAAGGAGATACGCAGTATTTT. Translated: CATSGWDRGEGDTQYF.

Only a few counts were recorded for this clonotype. The chain carries TRBV6-2 or TRBV6-3 and TRBJ1-1; no definite D call. Trimming shortened V by 0 bases and J by 2 bases, and 13 bases separated the two germline ends. Germline CDR1 MNHEY, CDR2 SVGEGT. This CDR3 is 16 amino acids long. CDR3 DNA: TGTGCCAGCAGTTACTCCATCCGGACGGGAAACACTGAAGCTTTCTTT. Encoded protein: CASSYSIRTGNTEAFF.

V and J are TRBV28 and TRBJ1-5; 11 positions match TRBD1. Germline V gene data show CDR1 as MDHEN and CDR2 as SYDVKM. The CDR3 sequence is 14 residues long. V shed 7 bases and J 5 bases; nucleotides not matched to a gene: 4. The CDR3 reads CASTSGQGDQPQHF. DNA for the CDR3: TGTGCCAGCACCTCGGGACAGGGGGATCAGCCCCAGCATTTT.

This clonotype was seen many times. This sequence joins TRBV6-6 and TRBJ2-3; 7 nucleotides agree with TRBD1. Unmatched junction bases numbered 8, after V lost 2 bases and J lost 3 bases. Germline loops: CDR1 MNHNY, CDR2 SVGAGI (reference sequence). The CDR3 has 16 residues. The CDR3 loop is CASSYQTGPGTDTQYF. In DNA form, the CDR3 reads TGTGCCAGCAGTTACCAGACAGGGCCGGGGACAGATACGCAGTATTTT.

CDR3 nucleotides: TGCAGCTCCCCCCTACAGGGGTCTGAAAAACTGTTTTTT. Its protein product is CSSPLQGSEKLFF. The V and J genes are TRBV20-1 and TRBJ1-4; TRBD1 agrees at 7 bases. The CDR3 consists of 13 residues. Germline V gene sequence: CDR1 DFQATT, CDR2 SNEGSKA (reference sequence).

The chain combines TRBV9 with TRBJ1-2, with D maybe TRBD1 (6 bases). V was shortened by 4 bases and J by 4 bases, with 20 bases between the two germline ends. CDR1 is SGDLS and CDR2 is YYNGEE in the germline V gene. The CDR3 is 16 residues long. CDR3: CASSTRGLHTVYGYTF. The CDR3 DNA reads as TGTGCCAGCAGCACCAGGGGACTCCACACAGTCTATGGCTACACCTTC.

This clonotype was observed a few times. The chain links TRBV29-1 to TRBJ1-5; D gene ambiguous. Germline V gives CDR1 SQVTM, CDR2 ANQGSEA. This CDR3 spans 13 amino acids. V lost 4 bases and J 1 base, leaving 8 bases between the germline ends. Here the CDR3 DNA reads TGCAGCGTTGGGCCGGCAAGCAATCAGCCCCAGCATTTT. Protein sequence: CSVGPASNQPQHF.

This clonotype was recorded many times. The CDR3 region is CASSQWKRTRKAFRYTF. In DNA form, the CDR3 reads TGTGCCAGCAGCCAATGGAAGAGGACCCGAAAGGCCTTTCGCTACACCTTC. This rearrangement joins TRBV5-6 to TRBJ1-2; D gene ambiguous. This CDR3 comprises 17 residues. The germline CDR1 and CDR2 sequences are SGHDT and YYEEEE. Trimming removed 4 bases at V and 9 bases at J, with 28 bases between.